This T cell receptor (beta chain) stems from a study of human T cells and chemical hapten exposure. Overall study results and limits: High-frequency TCRs, those above 1 in 1000, stayed the same after DPC sensitization.

TCRdb analysed the RACE reads with MiXCR anew, one entry per CDR3 protein. The top ten hold under 2.5% of the sample, which has 95,000 to 150,000 distinct CDR3 sequences, about 10% seen once. After removal of 3 bases from V and 6 bases from J, the junction contained 12 bases not matched to a gene. This CDR3 is built from 16 residues. The germline V gene encodes CDR1 LGHNA and CDR2 YNFKEQ. Time point denoted: patch test 3, about 24 weeks after DPC sensitization. Treatment here: therapeutic diphenylcyclopropenone sensitization with weekly scalp DPC. Sample donors consisted of patients with alopecia, aged 18 to 70 years, who were suitable for DPC. This clonotype showed up many times. Its antigen is unknown.

The chain is built from TRBV4-2 and TRBJ2-7, with 9 bases identical to TRBD2. The sample consisted of whole blood, taken in connection with sensitization to the hapten diphenylcyclopropenone (DPC). The sequence was collected from a woman aged 45 to 65 with alopecia areata. Some clones in this sample may be carry-over from other donors' samples. The CDR3 spells CASSHSAAAGGGEQYF. In DNA form, the CDR3 reads TGTGCCAGCAGCCACTCAGCCGCAGCGGGAGGAGGCGAGCAGTACTTC.